These T cell receptor beta chains were read from a single sample in a study of blood T cell repertoires in COVID-19. TCRdb's table, derived via immunoSEQ multiplex PCR, lists solely in-frame clones and lacks some. The sample consists of roughly 260,000 clones, approximately 89% of them appearing once. The sample taken for sequencing was peripheral blood. The receptor set was obtained from a woman aged 45-60 years with acute or convalescent COVID-19. The CDR3 runs from the conserved cysteine through the conserved F or W. The order of the fields is V gene, J gene, clone size, D gene, CDR3 protein, CDR3 DNA. D genes are given only for firm matches. For some rows the clone size is stated as once, few or many, or as a class when expanded; others skip it.

>TRBV28|TRBJ2-4|few|TRBD1
CASSLSGKGANKNIQYF
TGTGCCAGCAGTTTATCAGGGAAGGGGGCCAACAAAAACATTCAGTACTTC
>TRBV27|TRBJ2-4|-|-
CASTRVGGGGIAKNIQYF
TGTGCCAGCACCAGAGTGGGAGGCGGTGGGATAGCCAAAAACATTCAGTACTTC
>TRBV11-2|TRBJ1-2|-|TRBD1
CASSFPTGNYGYTF
TGTGCCAGCAGCTTTCCGACAGGGAACTATGGCTACACCTTC
>TRBV6-2/TRBV6-3|TRBJ2-3|-|-
CASSYFEDTQYF
TGTGCCAGCAGTTACTTCGAGGATACGCAGTATTTT
>TRBV5-4|TRBJ1-3|-|TRBD1
CASSPGQGAGNTIYF
TGTGCCAGCAGTCCGGGACAGGGGGCCGGAAACACCATATATTTT
>TRBV4-1|TRBJ2-1|-|TRBD2
CASSQHVLAGGLNEQFF
TGCGCCAGCAGCCAGCACGTCCTAGCGGGAGGCCTCAATGAGCAGTTCTTC
>TRBV18|TRBJ2-1|-|TRBD2
CASSPPRIAGVNEQFF
TGTGCCAGCTCACCACCGCGAATAGCGGGAGTAAATGAGCAGTTCTTC
>TRBV30|TRBJ1-2|-|-
CAWSPAGLRGGYHGYTF
TGTGCCTGGAGTCCCGCGGGATTGCGGGGAGGGTATCATGGCTACACCTTC
>TRBV9|TRBJ2-7|-|TRBD2
CASSVKAGGPHEQYF
TGTGCCAGCAGCGTAAAAGCGGGAGGGCCCCACGAGCAGTACTTC
>TRBV28|TRBJ1-1|-|-
CASSPDRFMNTEAFF
TGTGCCAGCAGTCCAGACAGATTCATGAACACTGAAGCTTTCTTT
>TRBV28|TRBJ1-5|once|-
CASSLGESGGRGQPQHF
TGTGCCAGCAGTTTGGGGGAGAGTGGCGGCCGGGGGCAGCCCCAGCATTTT
>TRBV5-1|TRBJ2-5|-|-
CASSLAQETQYF
TGCGCCAGCAGCTTGGCGCAGGAGACCCAGTACTTC
>TRBV3-1/TRBV3-2|TRBJ1-1|-|-
CASSQGHLGTEAFF
TGTGCCAGCAGCCAGGGACACCTGGGGACTGAAGCTTTCTTT
>TRBV12-5|TRBJ2-3|-|TRBD2
CASGSGLAGSTDTQYF
TGTGCTAGTGGCTCCGGACTAGCGGGAAGCACAGATACGCAGTATTTT
>TRBV28|TRBJ1-1|-|TRBD1
CASSLPSYRGRDTEAFF
TGTGCCAGCAGTTTACCCTCTTACAGGGGGCGAGACACTGAAGCTTTCTTT
>TRBV3-1/TRBV3-2|TRBJ1-4|-|-
CASSPSGVSYEKLFF
TGTGCCAGCAGCCCGTCAGGGGTTTCTTATGAAAAACTGTTTTTT
>TRBV27|TRBJ1-5|-|-
CASSFRAGNQPQHF
TGTGCCAGCAGTTTCCGTGCGGGAAATCAGCCCCAGCATTTT
>TRBV3-1/TRBV3-2|TRBJ2-7|-|-
CASSGDIRSYEQYF
TGTGCCAGCAGTGGGGACATTCGATCCTACGAGCAGTACTTC
>TRBV7-2|TRBJ1-4|-|-
CASSLAIQSTNEKLFF
TGTGCCAGCAGCTTAGCGATACAATCAACTAATGAAAAACTGTTTTTT
>TRBV7-2|TRBJ2-7|-|-
CASSSAMLSYEQYF
TGTGCCAGCAGCTCTGCTATGCTCTCCTACGAGCAGTACTTC
>TRBV2|TRBJ1-4|-|-
CASSEELVLNEKLFF
TGTGCCAGCAGTGAAGAATTAGTTCTTAATGAAAAACTGTTTTTT
>TRBV18|TRBJ1-1|-|TRBD1
CASSQGQGVTEAFF
TGTGCCAGCTCACAGGGACAGGGGGTCACTGAAGCTTTCTTT
>TRBV27|TRBJ2-7|once|-
CASSLRVPGAISTYEQYF
TGTGCCAGCAGTTTACGGGTGCCAGGGGCCATTTCCACCTACGAGCAGTACTTC
>TRBV30|TRBJ1-6|-|-
CACPGGSYSPLHF
TGTGCCTGCCCCGGAGGGAGTTATTCACCCCTCCACTTT
>TRBV5-1|TRBJ2-1|once|TRBD2
CASSLAGGNNEQFF
TGCGCCAGCAGCTTAGCGGGAGGGAACAATGAGCAGTTCTTC
>TRBV19|TRBJ2-7|-|TRBD1
CASRPGTGGDYEQYF
TGTGCCAGTAGACCCGGGACAGGGGGCGACTACGAGCAGTACTTC
>TRBV5-1|TRBJ2-7|-|TRBD1
CASSLDGTGASYEQYF
TGCGCCAGCAGCTTGGACGGGACAGGTGCATCCTACGAGCAGTACTTC
>TRBV5-6|TRBJ1-2|-|-
CASSFFSGDFSDGYTF
TGTGCCAGCAGCTTCTTCTCAGGGGATTTTAGTGATGGCTACACCTTC
>TRBV7-9|TRBJ1-2|-|TRBD1
CASSLGDSVYGYTF
TGTGCCAGCAGCTTAGGGGACAGCGTCTATGGCTACACCTTC
>TRBV11-2|TRBJ1-6|once|-
CASSLVDRIDSPLHF
TGTGCCAGCAGCTTAGTGGACAGAATCGATTCACCCCTCCACTTT
>TRBV7-9|TRBJ1-1|-|-
CASSLVSGKNTEAFF
TGTGCCAGCAGCTTAGTGTCAGGCAAGAACACTGAAGCTTTCTTT
>TRBV30|TRBJ2-3|-|TRBD2
CAWSGSGRATDTQYF
TGTGCCTGGAGTGGGAGCGGGAGGGCGACAGATACGCAGTATTTT
>TRBV18|TRBJ1-1|-|TRBD1
CASSFGQGSTEAFF
TGTGCCAGCTCATTCGGACAGGGGAGCACTGAAGCTTTCTTT
>TRBV3-1/TRBV3-2|TRBJ1-1|-|-
CASSRTENTEAFF
TGTGCCAGCAGCCGGACTGAAAACACTGAAGCTTTCTTT
>TRBV4-1|TRBJ2-1|-|TRBD2
CASSQRLAGYNEQFF
TGCGCCAGCAGCCAACGTTTAGCGGGATACAATGAGCAGTTCTTC
>TRBV7-8|TRBJ1-2|-|-
CASSSRGGYTF
TGTGCCAGCAGTTCCAGGGGCGGCTACACCTTC
>TRBV18|TRBJ1-2|-|TRBD1
CASSPMDRVPPLGGYTF
TGTGCCAGCTCACCCATGGACAGGGTTCCCCCCTTGGGGGGCTACACCTTC
>TRBV5-4|TRBJ2-5|-|-
CASSSRGEETQYF
TGTGCCAGCAGCAGCAGGGGGGAAGAGACCCAGTACTTC
>TRBV27|TRBJ2-5|-|TRBD2
CASSFPLYSGSPTAYQETQYF
TGTGCCAGCAGTTTCCCACTATATAGCGGGAGCCCCACCGCCTACCAAGAGACCCAGTACTTC
>TRBV5-1|TRBJ1-5|-|-
CASSLDRDVGQPQHF
TGCGCCAGCAGCTTGGACAGGGACGTGGGTCAGCCCCAGCATTTT
>TRBV28|TRBJ1-2|once|-
CASSSGLPYGYTF
TGTGCCAGCAGCTCCGGACTGCCCTATGGCTACACCTTC
>TRBV21-1|TRBJ2-1|-|-
CASSKGLAGGLGNEQFF
TGTGCCAGCAGCAAGGGGTTAGCGGGAGGCTTGGGGAATGAGCAGTTCTTC
>TRBV27|TRBJ2-2|-|-
CASSYRRGRGVYPGELFF
TGTGCCAGCAGTTATCGCAGAGGGCGCGGTGTTTATCCCGGGGAGCTGTTTTTT
>TRBV6-5|TRBJ2-7|-|-
CASRVGGSYEQYF
TGTGCCAGCAGGGTCGGCGGATCCTACGAGCAGTACTTC